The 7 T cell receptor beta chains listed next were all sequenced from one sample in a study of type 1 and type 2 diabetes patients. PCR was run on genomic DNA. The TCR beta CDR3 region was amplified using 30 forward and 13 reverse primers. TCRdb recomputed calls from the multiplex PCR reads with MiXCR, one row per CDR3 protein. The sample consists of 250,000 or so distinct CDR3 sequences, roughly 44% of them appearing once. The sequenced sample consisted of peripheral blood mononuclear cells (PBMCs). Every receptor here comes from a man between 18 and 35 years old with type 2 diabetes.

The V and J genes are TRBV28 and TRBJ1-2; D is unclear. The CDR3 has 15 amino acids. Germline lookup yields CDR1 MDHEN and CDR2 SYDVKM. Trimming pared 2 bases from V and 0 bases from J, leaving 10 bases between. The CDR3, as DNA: TGTGCCAGCAGTTTAGCGTCCCTATCTAACTATGGCTACACCTTC. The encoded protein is CASSLASLSNYGYTF.

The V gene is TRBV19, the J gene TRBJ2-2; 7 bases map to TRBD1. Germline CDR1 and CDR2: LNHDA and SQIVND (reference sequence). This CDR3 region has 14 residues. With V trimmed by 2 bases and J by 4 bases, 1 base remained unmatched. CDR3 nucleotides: TGTGCCAGTAGTATAAGGGGGCCCACCGGGGAGCTGTTTTTT. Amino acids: CASSIRGPTGELFF.

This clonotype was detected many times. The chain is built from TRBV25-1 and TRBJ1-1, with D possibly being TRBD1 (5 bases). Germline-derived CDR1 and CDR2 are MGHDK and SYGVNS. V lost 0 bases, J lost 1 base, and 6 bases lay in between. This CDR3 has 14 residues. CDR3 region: CASSEYGGNTEAFF. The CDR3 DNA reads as TGTGCCAGCAGTGAATATGGGGGGAACACTGAAGCTTTCTTT.

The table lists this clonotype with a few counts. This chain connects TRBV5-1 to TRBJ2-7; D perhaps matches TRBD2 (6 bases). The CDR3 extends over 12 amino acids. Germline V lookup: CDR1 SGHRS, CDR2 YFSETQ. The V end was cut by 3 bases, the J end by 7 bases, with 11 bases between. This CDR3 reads CASSSNGGEQYF. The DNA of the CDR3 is TGCGCCAGCAGCTCGAACGGAGGGGAGCAGTACTTC.

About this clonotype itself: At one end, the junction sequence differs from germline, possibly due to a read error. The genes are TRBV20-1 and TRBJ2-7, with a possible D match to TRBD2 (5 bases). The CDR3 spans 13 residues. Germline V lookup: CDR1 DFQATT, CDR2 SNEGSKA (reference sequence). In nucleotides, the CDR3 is TGCAGTGCTAGAGTGGCGACCCTTGGGGAGCAGCACTTC. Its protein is CSARVATLGEQHF.

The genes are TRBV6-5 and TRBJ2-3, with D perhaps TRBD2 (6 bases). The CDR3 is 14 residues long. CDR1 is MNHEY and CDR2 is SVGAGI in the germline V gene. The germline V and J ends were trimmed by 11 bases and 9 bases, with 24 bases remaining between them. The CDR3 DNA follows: TGTGCCTCAGGCGCGGGGTGGACACGTGGCACGCAGTATTTT. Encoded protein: CASGAGWTRGTQYF.

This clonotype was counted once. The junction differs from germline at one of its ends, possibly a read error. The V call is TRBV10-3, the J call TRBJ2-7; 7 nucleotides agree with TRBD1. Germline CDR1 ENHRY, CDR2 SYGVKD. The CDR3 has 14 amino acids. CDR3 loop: CASSGQDSSYEQYF. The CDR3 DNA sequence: TGTGCCAGCAGTGGACAGGATTCCTCCTACGAGCAGTACTTC.